This T cell receptor (beta chain) was documented in a study of shared clonotypes between healthy human individuals. To note about this clone: What it binds is not known.

Assay used: immunoSEQ multiplex PCR; TCRdb lists only in-frame clones, some missing. The sample contains approximately 620,000 clones, less than 98% of which appear only once. Study-level findings and limits: Having only a few donors restricted how much genetic and exposure-history diversity was captured.

The CDR3 spans 12 residues. Trimming took 2 bases from V and 5 from J, leaving 6 bases between them. CDR1 and CDR2 (germline): MDHEN, SYDVKM. The J gene is TRBJ1-2, the V gene TRBV28, with D unresolved. The sequencing input was naive CD4+ T cells sorted from blood. Subset of the sample: CD45RA+ positively selected. The receptor comes from a woman aged 25 to 39 in good health. The CDR3 sequence: CASSLQMYGYTF. The CDR3 DNA follows: TGTGCCAGCAGTTTACAGATGTATGGCTACACCTTC.